The 21 T cell receptor beta chains listed next were all sequenced from one sample in a study of neoadjuvant nivolumab and ipilimumab in lung cancer. Sequenced by immunoSEQ multiplex PCR; TCRdb stores in-frame clones only, minus some. The data hold approximately 9,000 clones, with 84% observed a single time. Sequenced here: tumor tissue, sampled after neoadjuvant nivolumab, alone or with ipilimumab, at or shortly before surgery. The receptors were sampled from an adult with non-small cell lung cancer.

The J gene is TRBJ1-1, the V gene TRBV6-5; possibly TRBD1 for D (5 bases). Germline lookup yields CDR1 MNHEY and CDR2 SVGAGI. The CDR3 is made up of 14 amino acids. V gave up 0 bases and J gave up 10 bases, with 15 bases separating them. This CDR3 is CASSYSRETRGAFF. The CDR3 nucleotides are TGTGCCAGCAGTTACTCGCGAGAGACGAGGGGAGCTTTCTTT.

This clone was observed a single time. The chain couples TRBV23-1 to TRBJ2-2; 9 nucleotides match TRBD1. TRBV23-1 is treated as an ORF (open reading frame) with a function not yet certain. V lost 2 bases to trimming and J lost 7 bases; unmatched junction nucleotides: 8. The CDR3 spans 16 residues. CDR3 in DNA: TGCGCCAGCAGTCAAGAGGAAGGACAGGGGAACGGGGAGCTGTTTTTT. Residues: CASSQEEGQGNGELFF.

By its share, this clone is medium-sized. V gene TRBV5-5 combines with J gene TRBJ2-7; D is possibly TRBD1 (6 bases). Germline CDR1 and CDR2: SGHKS and YYEKEE (reference sequence). The CDR3 is 13 residues long. The V end was cut by 4 bases, the J end by 3 bases, with 11 bases between. CDR3 nucleotides: TGTGCCAGCAGCCCTTGGGACAACTACGAGCAGTACTTC. It yields the protein CASSPWDNYEQYF.

The CDR3 nucleotides read TGTGCCAGCACCGGAGTATTTTCTTCACCCCTCCACTTT. As protein: CASTGVFSSPLHF. The chain joins TRBV2 to TRBJ1-6; D remains ambiguous. V lost 7 bases and J lost 9, with 13 bases in between. This CDR3 comprises 13 residues. Germline assignment: CDR1 SNHLY and CDR2 FYNNEI. Combining the CDR3 with reference TRBV2 and TRBJ1-6 gives the whole variable domain EPEVTQTPSHQVTQMGQEVILRCVPISNHLYFYWYRQILGQKVEFLVSFYNNEISEKSEIFDDQFSVERPDGSNFTLKIRSTKLEDSAMYFCASTGVFSSPLHFGNGTRLTVT.

This clone turned up a few times. The chain joins TRBV4-2 to TRBJ2-5; TRBD2 matches 8 bases. Unmatched junction bases numbered 11, after V lost 0 bases and J lost 5 bases. Germline V gives CDR1 LGHNA, CDR2 YNFKEQ. The CDR3 totals 17 residues. DNA of the CDR3: TGTGCCAGCAGCCAAGATCGAAGCGGGGGTTTGATCGAGACCCAGTACTTC. Translation: CASSQDRSGGLIETQYF.

The V call is TRBV29-1, the J call TRBJ2-3, with D hard to call. The length of the CDR3 is 12 residues. In germline, CDR1 is SQVTM, CDR2 ANQGSEA. V was cut by 6 bases and J by 4 bases, with 11 bases left in between. The CDR3 protein is CSVNEAADTQYF. CDR3 DNA: TGCAGCGTAAATGAGGCAGCAGATACGCAGTATTTT.

This chain connects TRBV4-2 to TRBJ2-1; 9 bases line up with TRBD2. J gave up 6 bases and V 4 bases, and 10 bases lay outside the gene matches. The CDR3 is made up of 16 amino acids. Germline V lookup: CDR1 LGHNA, CDR2 YNFKEQ. CDR3 nucleotides: TGTGCCAGCAGCCGAGATATTAGCGGGAGCGTCAATGAGCAGTTCTTC. This sequence encodes CASSRDISGSVNEQFF.

The V gene is TRBV6-1, the J gene TRBJ1-6; D ambiguous. Germline CDR1 is MNHNS and CDR2 is SASEGT. This CDR3 has 14 amino acids. The V end was cut by 2 bases, the J end by 10 bases, with 12 bases between. The CDR3 DNA reads TGTGCCAGCAGTGAAATTGCCGTCTACTCACCCCTCCACTTT. Its translation: CASSEIAVYSPLHF.

The sample holds a few counts of this clone. Other DNA sequences from this sample encode an identical CDR3 as well. V and J are TRBV7-6 and TRBJ2-7, with D unclear. Trimming stripped 4 bases from V and 3 bases from J, with 10 bases between. CDR3 size: 13 residues. Per the germline V gene, CDR1 is SGHVS and CDR2 is FNYEAQ. Written as DNA, the CDR3 is TGTGCCAGCAGCTCAGGTCCAAACTACGAGCAGTACTTC. This codes for CASSSGPNYEQYF.

The rearrangement joins TRBV6-1 to TRBJ2-7, with 9 bases lining up with TRBD1. The trim removed 2 bases at V and 2 bases at J, leaving 7 bases unmatched. The CDR3 runs to 16 residues. Per germline, CDR1 MNHNS and CDR2 SASEGT. Written as DNA, the CDR3 is TGTGCCAGCAGTGAAACGTGGGACAGGGCGACCTACGAGCAGTACTTC. Residues: CASSETWDRATYEQYF.

The chain has TRBV10-2 and TRBJ2-7, with 11 bases matching TRBD1. The germline V gene has CDR1 WSHSY and CDR2 SAAADI. Unmatched junction bases numbered 4, after V lost 7 bases and J lost 5 bases. The CDR3 has 13 amino acids. CDR3 sequence: CASNKGQGDEQYF. Here the CDR3 DNA reads TGCGCCAGCAACAAGGGACAGGGGGACGAGCAGTACTTC.

The chain carries TRBV10-3 and TRBJ2-1; D is perhaps TRBD2 (5 bases). V lost 8 bases and J lost 6, with 20 bases in between. The germline gives CDR1 ENHRY, CDR2 SYGVKD. The CDR3 covers 15 residues. In DNA, the CDR3 is TGTGCCATCTCAAGACCGGGAATGGGTGGCAATGAGCAGTTCTTC. Its protein is CAISRPGMGGNEQFF.

In this sample, this clone turned up a few times. The chain has TRBV4-1 and TRBJ2-1, with D possibly being TRBD1 or TRBD2 (6 bases each). In germline, CDR1 is MGHRA, CDR2 YSYEKL. V was cut by 0 bases and J by 8 bases, with 20 bases left in between. The CDR3 is made up of 17 amino acids. The CDR3 region is CASSQDRFGGPQDEQFF. CDR3 nucleotides: TGCGCCAGCAGCCAAGATCGTTTTGGGGGGCCACAAGATGAGCAGTTCTTC.

This chain links TRBV19 with TRBJ1-5; 7 nucleotides agree with TRBD1. V gave up 5 bases and J gave up 6 bases; unmatched junction bases: 4. The CDR3 has 13 amino acids. The germline CDR1 and CDR2 sequences are LNHDA and SQIVND (reference sequence). CDR3 nucleotide sequence: TGTGCCAGTAGTCGAGGGGGCGGTCAGCCCCAGCATTTT. This encodes CASSRGGGQPQHF.

By its share, this clone is large. The chain is built from TRBV19 and TRBJ1-5, with TRBD1 matching 7 bases. Germline V lookup: CDR1 LNHDA, CDR2 SQIVND (reference sequence). This CDR3 region has 14 residues. V gave up 5 bases and J gave up 5 bases; unmatched junction bases: 6. The CDR3 bases are TGTGCCAGTAGTCCGCAGGGGGTATATCAGCCCCAGCATTTT. Its protein product is CASSPQGVYQPQHF. The entire variable domain, with the rest obtained from reference TRBV19 and TRBJ1-5, is as follows: DGGITQSPKYLFRKEGQNVTLSCEQNLNHDAMYWYRQDPGQGLRLIYYSQIVNDFQKGDIAEGYSVSREKKESFPLTVTSAQKNPTAFYLCASSPQGVYQPQHFGDGTRLSIL.

V gene TRBV5-4 combines with J gene TRBJ1-2; D might be TRBD1 (6 bases). CDR1 and CDR2 (germline): SGHNT, YYREEE (reference sequence). The length of the CDR3 is 15 residues. The ends were cut back, 5 bases at V and 6 bases at J, with 20 bases in the middle. The CDR3 DNA follows: TGTGCCAGCAGTCTTCTCGACAGGCGGGCCCATGGCTACACCTTC. Residues: CASSLLDRRAHGYTF.

The chain has TRBV5-5 and TRBJ1-1; D gene uncertain. Germline assignment: CDR1 SGHKS and CDR2 YYEKEE (reference sequence). Trimming left V 5 bases short and J 1 base short, with 24 bases between. CDR3 size: 18 residues. In DNA form, the CDR3 reads TGTGCCAGCAGTCCTGGTAAACGGGCCGCGGGGTGGAACACTGAAGCTTTCTTT. This encodes CASSPGKRAAGWNTEAFF.

This clone has a handful of counts. V gene TRBV19 combines with J gene TRBJ1-2; 7 nucleotides align to TRBD1. Germline V gene sequence: CDR1 LNHDA, CDR2 SQIVND (reference sequence). The CDR3 covers 14 residues. V lost 5 bases and J lost 5; bases outside the gene matches: 8. The CDR3 DNA follows: TGTGCCAGTAGTGACCCCGGGACAGAGTATGGCTACACCTTC. It is translated as CASSDPGTEYGYTF.

The chain couples TRBV7-3 to TRBJ2-3, with a possible D match to TRBD2 (5 bases). Trimming left V 2 bases short and J 2 bases short, with 11 bases between. Germline V lookup: CDR1 SGHTA, CDR2 FQGTGA. The CDR3 consists of 15 residues. In DNA, the CDR3 is TGTGCCAGCAGCTTATCCCGGGAAAACACAGATACGCAGTATTTT. This codes for CASSLSRENTDTQYF.

The chain has TRBV5-1 and TRBJ1-2; 8 bases agree with TRBD1. The trim removed 0 bases at V and 4 bases at J, leaving 8 bases unmatched. Germline V gives CDR1 SGHRS, CDR2 YFSETQ. The CDR3 sequence is 16 residues long. The DNA of the CDR3 is TGCGCCAGCAGCTTGGAAGCCCAGGGGGCCCTCTATGGCTACACCTTC. It translates to CASSLEAQGALYGYTF.

The chain uses TRBV29-1 and TRBJ1-2; maybe TRBD1 (5 bases). Per the germline V gene, CDR1 is SQVTM and CDR2 is ANQGSEA. V lost 7 bases, J lost 5 bases, and 20 bases lay in between. The length of the CDR3 is 14 residues. The CDR3 coding sequence is TGCAGCGCAAGCGGGGCAGCGGCCTTATATGGCTACACCTTC. Encoded protein: CSASGAAALYGYTF. Variable domain in full (rest from reference TRBV29-1 and TRBJ1-2): SAVISQKPSRDICQRGTSLTIQCQVDSQVTMMFWYRQQPGQSLTLIATANQGSEATYESGFVIDKFPISRPNLTFSTLTVSNMSPEDSSIYLCSASGAAALYGYTFGSGTRLTVV.